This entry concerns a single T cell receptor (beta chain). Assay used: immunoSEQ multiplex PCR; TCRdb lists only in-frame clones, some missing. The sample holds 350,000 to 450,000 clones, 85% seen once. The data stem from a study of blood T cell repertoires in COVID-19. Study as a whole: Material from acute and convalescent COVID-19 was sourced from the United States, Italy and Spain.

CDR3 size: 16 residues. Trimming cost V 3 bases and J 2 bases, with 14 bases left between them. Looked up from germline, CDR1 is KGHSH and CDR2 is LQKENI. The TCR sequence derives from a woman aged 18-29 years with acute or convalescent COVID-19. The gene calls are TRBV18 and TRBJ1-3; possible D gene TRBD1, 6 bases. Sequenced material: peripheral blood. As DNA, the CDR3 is TGTGCCAGCTCACCCAGCGGGACAAAGGCTGGAAACACCATATATTTT. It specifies CASSPSGTKAGNTIYF.